These 22 T cell receptor beta chains came from one sample sequenced in a study of cytomegalovirus exposure and HLA in healthy donors. With 60 Vbeta and 13 Jbeta primers, the PCR was carried out. The data were produced by immunoSEQ multiplex PCR, yet TCRdb's version contains in-frame clones alone and is incomplete. The sample holds 210,000 or so clones, about 88% seen once. Sequences were obtained from PBMCs. Receptors were obtained from a girl aged 2-15 years in good health and CMV-seronegative.

The genes are TRBV12-2 and TRBJ1-1. TRBV12-2 is labeled a pseudogene. This CDR3 region has 15 residues. The CDR3 sequence is CASRLAEGSWSEAFF. Written as DNA, the CDR3 is TGTGCAAGTCGCTTAGCGGAGGGTTCGTGGTCTGAAGCTTTCTTT.

The chain is built from TRBV6-1 and TRBJ2-3; the match to TRBD1 covers 8 bases. The J segment lost 3 bases and the V segment lost 4 bases, leaving 9 bases of the junction unmatched. This CDR3 is built from 16 residues. Germline V gene lookup returns CDR1 MNHNS and CDR2 SASEGT. CDR3: CASSVDFQGATDTQYF. CDR3 DNA: TGTGCCAGCAGTGTGGATTTCCAGGGGGCTACAGATACGCAGTATTTT.

The chain has TRBV5-1 and TRBJ2-7, with TRBD2 identical over 7 bases. CDR3 length: 11 residues. Trimming took 5 bases from V and 7 from J; bases not matched to a gene: 3. Germline lookup yields CDR1 SGHRS and CDR2 YFSETQ. Here the CDR3 DNA reads TGCGCCAGCAGGGGGGAGGGGGAGCAGTACTTC. Its translation: CASRGEGEQYF.

The chain combines TRBV2 with TRBJ1-2, with D hard to call. With 3 bases removed from V and 3 bases from J, the gap between germline ends came to 8 bases. This CDR3 region has 13 residues. Germline V gene lookup returns CDR1 SNHLY and CDR2 FYNNEI. The CDR3 nucleotides are TGTGCCAGCAGTGACAGGCGAGACTATGGCTACACCTTC. Protein product: CASSDRRDYGYTF.

The V and J genes are TRBV10-3 and TRBJ2-1, with 8 bases lining up with TRBD2. Germline trimming cut 3 bases from V and 7 bases from J; bases unmatched to any gene: 11. Looked up from germline, CDR1 is ENHRY and CDR2 is SYGVKD. The CDR3 spans 16 residues. CDR3 in DNA: TGTGCCATCAGTGAAAGCCCGACTAGCGTGGGAAATGAGCAGTTCTTC. Amino acid sequence: CAISESPTSVGNEQFF.

The chain joins TRBV12-2 to TRBJ2-7; TRBD2, as called in the table, went unchecked against the DNA. TRBV12-2 is an annotated pseudogene. This CDR3 spans 16 amino acids. The CDR3 DNA sequence: TGTGCAAGTCGCCCCCGGATAGCGGGAGGGCCCTACGAGCAGTACTTC. Its translation: CASRPRIAGGPYEQYF.

The V call is TRBV25-1, the J call TRBJ1-1, with D possibly being TRBD1 (6 bases). CDR3 size: 13 residues. Germline assignment: CDR1 MGHDK and CDR2 SYGVNS. V was shortened by 4 bases and J by 7 bases, with 13 bases between the two germline ends. In DNA form, the CDR3 reads TGTGCCAGCAGTGTGCCAGGGGAATTTGAAGCTTTCTTT. It translates to CASSVPGEFEAFF.

The rearrangement uses TRBV5-4 and TRBJ1-4; 7 nucleotides align to TRBD1. The CDR3 contains 14 residues. V lost 4 bases and J lost 6; bases outside the gene matches: 6. The germline V gene has CDR1 SGHNT and CDR2 YYREEE (reference sequence). CDR3: CASSQQGTHEKLFF. The CDR3 DNA reads as TGTGCCAGCAGCCAACAGGGGACCCATGAAAAACTGTTTTTT.

This clone came up a few times. The genes are TRBV27 and TRBJ1-2; D gene uncertain. Trimming pared 3 bases from V and 4 bases from J, leaving 9 bases between. CDR1 is MNHEY, CDR2 SMNVEV, per germline (reference sequence). The CDR3 is 13 residues long. The CDR3, as DNA: TGTGCCAGCAGTTTGGGCAACCTCTATGGCTACACCTTC. It encodes CASSLGNLYGYTF.

This clone was seen once. The chain is built from TRBV6-1 and TRBJ1-3; D remains ambiguous. V was cut by 5 bases and J by 4 bases, with 9 bases left in between. Germline loops: CDR1 MNHNS, CDR2 SASEGT. This CDR3 region has 13 residues. The CDR3 sequence is CASSFLQGNTIYF. In nucleotides, the CDR3 is TGTGCCAGCAGTTTCCTCCAGGGAAACACCATATATTTT.

The rearrangement links TRBV10-3 to TRBJ2-7, with a tentative D call TRBD2 (6 bases). CDR1 is ENHRY, CDR2 SYGVKD, per germline. The germline V and J ends were trimmed by 10 bases and 0 bases, with 22 bases remaining between them. The CDR3 contains 16 residues. CDR3: CATQSGPRDFSYEQYF. CDR3 DNA sequence: TGTGCCACCCAATCAGGACCCCGGGACTTCTCCTACGAGCAGTACTTC.

The sample holds a few counts of this clone. The chain links TRBV5-1 to TRBJ1-1, with no clear D. In germline, CDR1 is SGHRS, CDR2 YFSETQ. CDR3 length: 13 amino acids. V lost 0 bases and J 0 bases, leaving 3 bases between the germline ends. The CDR3 protein is CASSLVLNTEAFF. CDR3 coding DNA: TGCGCCAGCAGCTTGGTCTTGAACACTGAAGCTTTCTTT.

The chain uses TRBV15 and TRBJ2-5, with a tentative D call TRBD1 (5 bases). V lost 2 bases and J lost 0, with 13 bases in between. CDR1 is LNHNV, CDR2 YYDKDF, per germline (reference sequence). This CDR3 has 16 amino acids. The CDR3 region has the DNA TGTGCCACCAGCAGACGACAGAGGAAGTACCAAGAGACCCAGTACTTC. Protein sequence: CATSRRQRKYQETQYF.

The genes are TRBV30 and TRBJ1-2, with 7 nucleotides matching TRBD1. Germline V gene lookup returns CDR1 GTSNPN and CDR2 SVGIG (reference sequence). CDR3 length: 13 amino acids. J was trimmed by 7 bases and V by 4 bases; bases with no gene match: 9. The CDR3 nucleotides are TGTGCCTGGAAGGTTGCACAGGGGTTTGGCTACACCTTC. Translation gives CAWKVAQGFGYTF.

The gene calls are TRBV30 and TRBJ1-2; D possibly corresponds to TRBD1 (6 bases). This CDR3 region has 15 residues. Germline CDR1 is GTSNPN and CDR2 is SVGIG (reference sequence). Trimming left V 0 bases short and J 8 bases short, with 19 bases between. CDR3 coding DNA: TGTGCCTGGAGTGTCGTATGGGCGGGGGCAGGAGGCTACACCTTC. Translating gives CAWSVVWAGAGGYTF.

The CDR3 DNA is TGTGCCAGCAGCTTGGGACTAGCGGGTCCAAACTCCTACGAGCAGTACTTC. Translated: CASSLGLAGPNSYEQYF. The J gene is TRBJ2-7, the V gene TRBV5-4, with TRBD2 matching over 10 bases. The V gene's germline CDR1 is SGHNT and CDR2 YYREEE (reference sequence). The V gene end was trimmed by 0 bases and the J gene end by 0 bases; junction bases not matched to a gene: 6. This CDR3 comprises 17 residues.

The gene calls are TRBV5-1 and TRBJ1-6; D not certain. CDR3 length equals 13 residues. Germline CDR1 is SGHRS and CDR2 is YFSETQ. V was pared by 0 bases and J by 7 bases, with 5 bases between. This CDR3 reads CASSLGENSPLHF. CDR3 DNA sequence: TGCGCCAGCAGCTTGGGAGAGAATTCACCCCTCCACTTT.

Here the CDR3 reads CASSQDGLAGVYNEQFF. CDR3 bases: TGTGCCAGCAGCCAAGACGGACTAGCGGGAGTCTACAATGAGCAGTTCTTC. The rearrangement uses TRBV4-2 and TRBJ2-1, with TRBD2 matching over 13 bases. V dropped 0 bases and J dropped 3; count of bases not matched to a gene: 2. Germline assignment: CDR1 LGHNA and CDR2 YNFKEQ. CDR3 length: 17 residues.

The chain combines TRBV27 with TRBJ2-5; D is possibly TRBD1 (6 bases). Germline values: CDR1 MNHEY, CDR2 SMNVEV (reference sequence). Between the trimmed V and J ends, which lost 8 bases and 4 bases, there was a span of 23 bases. The CDR3 sequence is 16 residues long. The DNA of the CDR3 is TGTGCCAGCTCGGTATCTCACGAGGGGGATGGAGAGACCCAGTACTTC. This translates into CASSVSHEGDGETQYF.

This clone has just a few counts. The chain joins TRBV6-5 to TRBJ1-4; D uncertain. Germline V gene data show CDR1 as MNHEY and CDR2 as SVGAGI. The CDR3 runs 15 residues. V was shortened by 2 bases and J by 7 bases, with 14 bases between the two germline ends. The CDR3 loop is CASSYRAGGSEKLFF. CDR3 in DNA: TGTGCCAGCAGTTACAGGGCAGGAGGGAGTGAAAAACTGTTTTTT.

The rearrangement links TRBV7-9 to TRBJ1-3; the D is unclear. The CDR3 consists of 12 residues. The germline CDR1 and CDR2 sequences are SEHNR and FQNEAQ (reference sequence). Trimming removed 5 bases at V and 4 bases at J, with 6 bases between. The CDR3 DNA sequence: TGTGCCAGCAGCGCCCAGGGAAACACCATATATTTT. It yields the protein CASSAQGNTIYF. Filled out from reference TRBV7-9 and TRBJ1-3, the complete variable domain reads DTGVSQNPRHKITKRGQNVTFRCDPISEHNRLYWYRQTLGQGPEFLTYFQNEAQLEKSRLLSDRFSAERPKGSFSTLEIQRTEQGDSAMYLCASSAQGNTIYFGEGSWLTVV.

This chain uses TRBV7-9 with TRBJ2-7; D perhaps matches TRBD1 (5 bases). The germline V and J ends were trimmed by 8 bases and 4 bases, with 12 bases remaining between them. The CDR3 is made up of 12 amino acids. The germline CDR1 and CDR2 sequences are SEHNR and FQNEAQ (reference sequence). CDR3 sequence: CASQIDRYEQYF. CDR3 nucleotide sequence: TGTGCCAGCCAGATCGACAGATACGAGCAGTACTTC.